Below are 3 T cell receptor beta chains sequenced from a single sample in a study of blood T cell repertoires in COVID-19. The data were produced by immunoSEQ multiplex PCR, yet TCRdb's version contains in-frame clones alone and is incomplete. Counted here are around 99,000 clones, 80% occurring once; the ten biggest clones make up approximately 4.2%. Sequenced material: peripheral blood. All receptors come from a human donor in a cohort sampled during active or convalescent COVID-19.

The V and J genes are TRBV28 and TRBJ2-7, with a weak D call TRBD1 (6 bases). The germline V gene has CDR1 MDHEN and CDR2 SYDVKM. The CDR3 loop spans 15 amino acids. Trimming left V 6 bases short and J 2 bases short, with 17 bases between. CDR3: CASSPGVGQTYEQYF. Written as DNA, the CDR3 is TGTGCCAGCAGCCCCGGCGTAGGACAGACCTACGAGCAGTACTTC.

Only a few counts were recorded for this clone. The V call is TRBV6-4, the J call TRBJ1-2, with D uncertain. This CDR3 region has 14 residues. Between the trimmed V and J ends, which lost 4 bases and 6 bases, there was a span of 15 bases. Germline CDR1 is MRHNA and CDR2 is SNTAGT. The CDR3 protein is CASSASSQAHGYTF. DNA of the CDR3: TGTGCCAGCAGTGCCTCTTCGCAGGCCCATGGCTACACCTTC.

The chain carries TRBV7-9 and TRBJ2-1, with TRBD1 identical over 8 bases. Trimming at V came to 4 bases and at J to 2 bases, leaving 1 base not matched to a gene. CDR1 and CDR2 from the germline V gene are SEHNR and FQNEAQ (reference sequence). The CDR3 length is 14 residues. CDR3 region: CASSSRGPYNEQFF. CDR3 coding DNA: TGTGCCAGCAGCTCCAGGGGGCCCTACAATGAGCAGTTCTTC.